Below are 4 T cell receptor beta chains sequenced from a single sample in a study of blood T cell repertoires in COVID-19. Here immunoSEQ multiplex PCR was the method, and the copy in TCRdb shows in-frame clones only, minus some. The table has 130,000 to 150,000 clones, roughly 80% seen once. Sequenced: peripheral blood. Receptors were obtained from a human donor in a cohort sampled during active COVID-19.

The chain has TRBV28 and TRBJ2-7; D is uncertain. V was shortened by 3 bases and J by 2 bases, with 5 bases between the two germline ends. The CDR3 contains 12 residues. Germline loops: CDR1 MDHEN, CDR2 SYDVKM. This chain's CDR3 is CASSFGTYEQYF. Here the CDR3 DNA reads TGTGCCAGCAGTTTTGGCACCTACGAGCAGTACTTC.

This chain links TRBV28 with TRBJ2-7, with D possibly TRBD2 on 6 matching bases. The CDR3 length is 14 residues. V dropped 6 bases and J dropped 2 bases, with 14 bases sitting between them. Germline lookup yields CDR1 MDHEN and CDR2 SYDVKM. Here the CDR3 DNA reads TGTGCCAGCAGAGCCGGGACGGGGGCCTACGAGCAGTACTTC. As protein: CASRAGTGAYEQYF.

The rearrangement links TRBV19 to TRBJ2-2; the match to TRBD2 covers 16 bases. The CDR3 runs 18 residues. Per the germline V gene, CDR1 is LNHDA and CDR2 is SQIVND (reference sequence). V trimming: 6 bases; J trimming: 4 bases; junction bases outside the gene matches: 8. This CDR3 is CASRPGLAGGPGTGELFF. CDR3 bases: TGTGCCAGTAGGCCGGGACTAGCGGGAGGGCCAGGCACCGGGGAGCTGTTTTTT.

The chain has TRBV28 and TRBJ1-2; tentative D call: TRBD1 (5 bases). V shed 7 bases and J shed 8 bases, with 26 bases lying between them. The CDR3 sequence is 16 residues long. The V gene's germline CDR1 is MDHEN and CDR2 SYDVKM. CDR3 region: CASTPVSGLVVGGYTF. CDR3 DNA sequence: TGTGCCAGCACCCCGGTCTCAGGGTTGGTAGTCGGCGGCTACACCTTC.